This T cell receptor (beta chain) was profiled in a study of prognosis after radiotherapy for stage I lung cancer. For the study at large: Patients were enrolled between April 2018 and early 2019 (all with stage I non-small cell lung cancer).

This clonotype occurred many times. What it binds is unknown. The TCR beta CDR3 region was amplified from genomic DNA, with two rounds of multiplex PCR being used for the amplification. Each TRBV and TRBJ gene had its own primer in the first PCR round. TCRdb analysed the multiplex PCR reads with MiXCR anew, one entry per CDR3 protein. The top ten clones hold 12% of a sample with around 30,000 distinct CDR3 sequences, 31% of them seen once. Study-wide results and limits: Patients without metastases reportedly showed TRBV and TRBJ gene usage unlike that of patients with metastases. After stereotactic body radiation therapy, unique TCR clone counts dropped from a median of around 9,500 to 6,500.

The source material was PBMCs, sampled before or after stereotactic body radiation therapy (not recorded which). This receptor was obtained from a donor aged 50 or older with non-small cell lung cancer.

This chain's CDR3 is CASSLVGTGMQPQHF. In nucleotides, the CDR3 is TGTGCCAGCAGCTTAGTCGGGACCGGGATGCAGCCCCAGCATTTT. This chain uses TRBV7-2 with TRBJ1-5; D is perhaps TRBD1 (5 bases). The CDR3 consists of 15 residues. The V gene lost 1 base and the J gene lost 7 bases, with 14 bases spanning the gap. Germline CDR1 and CDR2: SGHTA and FQGNSA.